This T cell receptor (beta chain) came from a study of blood T cell dynamics during melanoma immunotherapy. Study-wide context: Patients with metastatic melanoma got pembrolizumab or nivolumab-ipilimumab as first-line care.

This CDR3 has 16 residues. Germline-derived CDR1 and CDR2 are SEHNR and FQNEAQ (reference sequence). Trimming shortened V by 0 bases and J by 4 bases, and 16 bases separated the two germline ends. Clones were read by immunoSEQ multiplex PCR, and TCRdb kept only the in-frame ones, dropping some. The sample records more than 15,000 clones, approximately 83% being singletons. The time point here: pre-treatment baseline. One draw preceded checkpoint blockade; another followed its first cycle at week 3. The source was blood, collected from a patient treated with checkpoint blockade. The clonotype was recovered from a human donor with melanoma. V is TRBV7-9 and J is TRBJ2-7; D possibly corresponds to TRBD2 (7 bases). CDR3 sequence reads: CASSLALGGGEYEQYF. In nucleotides, the CDR3 is TGTGCCAGCAGCTTAGCGCTAGGGGGAGGGGAGTACGAGCAGTACTTC.